This T cell receptor beta chain is drawn from a study of PD-1 blockade in mismatch repair-deficient tumors. Turning to the study itself: All were previously treated, progressing patients with 12 mismatch repair-deficient cancer types. General observations from the study: After pembrolizumab, tumor-resident clones rose rapidly, then generally contracted before radiologic responses.

In its sample, this clone was seen a few times. The antigen is undetermined. Assay used: immunoSEQ multiplex PCR; TCRdb lists only in-frame clones, some missing. The sample includes some 10,000 clones, just over 90% seen only once; the top ten take about 8.8%. Noted time point: approximately 10-day in vitro stimulation with candidate neoantigen peptide 3. Cells were stimulated 10 days with each of several ELISpot-reactive neoantigens. The TCR originated in an adult with mismatch repair-deficient cancer. This specimen consisted of cells cultured in vitro, obtained from a patient treated with pembrolizumab.

The DNA for the CDR3 is TGTGCCTGGAGTGTACTACTGGCCGCCACAGATACGCAGTATTTT. Its translation is CAWSVLLAATDTQYF. The rearrangement joins TRBV30 to TRBJ2-3; D uncertain. The germline V gene encodes CDR1 GTSNPN and CDR2 SVGIG (reference sequence). The V gene lost 0 bases and the J gene lost 2 bases, with 12 bases spanning the gap. The length of the CDR3 is 15 residues.